The 15 T cell receptor beta chains given below trace back to one sample, sequenced in a study of blood T cells in healthy people across ages. Then a second PCR, running about 7 to 11 cycles, was carried out with a sample-barcoded 5' primer and a J-beta primer mix. TCRdb processed the 5' RACE reads anew with MiXCR; each CDR3 protein has one entry. Among 550,000 to 650,000 distinct CDR3 sequences listed, roughly a quarter were seen once. Separately, the same data were catalogued under a study of T cells of mothers and their children.

Input material: blood. The receptors stem from a boy under 10 years old in good health.

As regards this clonotype: It is likely a read error: a sequence one base away is far more abundant. The chain recombines TRBV7-2 with TRBJ2-5; D unclear. Trimming shortened V by 2 bases and J by 4 bases, and 2 bases separated the two germline ends. Per the germline V gene, CDR1 is SGHTA and CDR2 is FQGNSA. This CDR3 region has 11 residues. This chain's CDR3 is CASSLIETQYF. DNA for the CDR3: TGTGCCAGCAGCTTAATAGAGACCCAGTACTTC.

The CDR3 reads CASSLVPPTGSTEAFF. DNA of the CDR3: TGTGCCAGCAGCTTAGTACCCCCGACAGGGAGTACTGAAGCTTTCTTT. The chain couples TRBV11-2 to TRBJ1-1, with TRBD1 matching over 7 bases. J lost 5 bases, V lost 1 base, and 10 bases had no gene match. Germline-derived CDR1 and CDR2 are SGHAT and FQNNGV. This CDR3 has 16 amino acids.

The chain links TRBV25-1 to TRBJ2-2; either TRBD1 or TRBD2 may fit D (5 bases each). V lost 4 bases and J 3 bases, leaving 9 bases between the germline ends. Germline V gene data show CDR1 as MGHDK and CDR2 as SYGVNS. This CDR3 is built from 14 residues. CDR3 in DNA: TGTGCCAGCAGTGCGGGGCAGTACACCGGGGAGCTGTTTTTT. Translated, it gives CASSAGQYTGELFF.

The chain joins TRBV7-2 to TRBJ2-5, with TRBD1 identical over 8 bases. The CDR3 covers 14 residues. CDR1 SGHTA and CDR2 FQGNSA come from the germline V gene. V lost 5 bases to trimming and J lost 5 bases; unmatched junction nucleotides: 7. The CDR3 protein is CASSGGTGWETQYF. The DNA of the CDR3 is TGTGCCAGCAGCGGGGGGACAGGCTGGGAGACCCAGTACTTC. The full variable domain, rest sourced from reference TRBV7-2 and TRBJ2-5, is GAGVSQSPSNKVTEKGKDVELRCDPISGHTALYWYRQSLGQGLEFLIYFQGNSAPDKSGLPSDRFSAERTGGSVSTLTIQRTQQEDSAVYLCASSGGTGWETQYFGPGTRLLVL.

The chain is built from TRBV7-9 and TRBJ2-1, with TRBD2 matching over 9 bases. CDR3 length: 17 residues. Germline values: CDR1 SEHNR, CDR2 FQNEAQ (reference sequence). V was clipped by 5 bases and J by 4 bases; unmatched bases: 12. The CDR3 region has the DNA TGTGCCAGCAGCCTTCAAAGTAGCGGGGGACTTTACAATGAGCAGTTCTTC. This gives the protein CASSLQSSGGLYNEQFF.

This clonotype appeared a few times. This chain uses TRBV28 with TRBJ1-5; TRBD1 might be the D (6 bases). Trimming removed 10 bases at V and 5 bases at J, with 18 bases between. Germline loops: CDR1 MDHEN, CDR2 SYDVKM. The CDR3 runs to 14 residues. CDR3 nucleotide sequence: TGTGCCACCTCGACAGGCGCCCGTTATCAGCCCCAGCATTTT. Translating it yields CATSTGARYQPQHF.

The chain couples TRBV15 to TRBJ2-7, with TRBD2 identical over 8 bases. V dropped 2 bases and J dropped 4; count of bases not matched to a gene: 13. In germline, CDR1 is LNHNV, CDR2 YYDKDF (reference sequence). CDR3 length equals 17 residues. Written as DNA, the CDR3 is TGTGCCACCAGCAGAAACCCATTAGCGGGGACACCATACGAGCAGTACTTC. Translation: CATSRNPLAGTPYEQYF.

This clonotype was observed many times. The chain links TRBV9 to TRBJ2-7; 7 bases match TRBD2. The J segment lost 2 bases and the V segment lost 0 bases, leaving 2 bases of the junction unmatched. Germline CDR1 reads SGDLS; CDR2 reads YYNGEE. This CDR3 has 14 residues. The CDR3 DNA follows: TGTGCCAGCAGCGTAGGGGGGGGAACCTACGAGCAGTACTTC. Protein sequence: CASSVGGGTYEQYF. The full variable domain, with the rest looked up from reference TRBV9 and TRBJ2-7, is DSGVTQTPKHLITATGQRVTLRCSPRSGDLSVYWYQQSLDQGLQFLIQYYNGEERAKGNILERFSAQQFPDLHSELNLSSLELGDSALYFCASSVGGGTYEQYFGPGTRLTVT.

The rearrangement links TRBV10-3 to TRBJ2-1; D might be TRBD2 (5 bases). Trimming removed 8 bases from V and 4 bases from J, with 12 bases in between. CDR1 and CDR2 (germline): ENHRY, SYGVKD. The CDR3 consists of 13 residues. The CDR3 sequence: CAISSDLYNEQFF. The CDR3 region has the DNA TGTGCCATCTCATCGGACTTGTACAATGAGCAGTTCTTC.

This clonotype was detected a few times. This rearrangement joins TRBV7-2 to TRBJ2-7; TRBD2 agrees at 8 bases. CDR1 and CDR2 from the germline V gene are SGHTA and FQGNSA. V shed 5 bases and J 7 bases; nucleotides not matched to a gene: 4. The CDR3 has 12 amino acids. CDR3 DNA: TGTGCCAGCAGCCCACGGGAGGGGGAGCAGTACTTC. Amino acids: CASSPREGEQYF.

The chain has TRBV29-1 and TRBJ2-7; D remains unclear. The CDR3 loop spans 12 amino acids. V gave up 4 bases and J gave up 6 bases, with 13 bases separating them. CDR1 is SQVTM, CDR2 ANQGSEA, per germline. Written as DNA, the CDR3 is TGCAGCGTTGGTTTTGGAAACCGCGAGCAGTACTTC. It specifies CSVGFGNREQYF.

The rearrangement joins TRBV20-1 to TRBJ2-7; D not resolved. Per germline, CDR1 DFQATT and CDR2 SNEGSKA (reference sequence). V was pared by 3 bases and J by 0 bases, with 15 bases between. The CDR3 totals 15 residues. DNA for the CDR3: TGCAGTGCTAGGGGCCGGGTTGAGCACTCCTACGAGCAGTACTTC. Its protein is CSARGRVEHSYEQYF.

This clonotype came up a few times. The chain joins TRBV11-2 to TRBJ2-7; 8 bases are a match to TRBD1. Germline V gene sequence: CDR1 SGHAT, CDR2 FQNNGV. V was pared by 1 base and J by 3 bases, with 5 bases of the junction left unmatched. CDR3 length: 15 residues. DNA of the CDR3: TGTGCCAGCAGCTTAGCAGTGGGACAGGACTACGAGCAGTACTTC. It translates to CASSLAVGQDYEQYF.

In regard to this clonotype: One junction end does not reproduce the germline sequence, and a read error may be involved. The chain is built from TRBV3-1 and TRBJ2-7; TRBD1 agrees at 7 bases. In germline, CDR1 is LGHDT, CDR2 YNNKEL (reference sequence). This CDR3 region has 16 residues. CDR3 region: CASSQRARGRGHERYF. CDR3 nucleotides: TGTGCCAGCAGCCAGCGGGCCAGGGGAAGGGGGCACGAGCGGTACTTC.

The rearrangement links TRBV27 to TRBJ2-1; 10 nucleotides match TRBD2. The CDR3 has 15 amino acids. With V trimmed by 2 bases and J by 6 bases, 4 bases remained unmatched. Per germline, CDR1 MNHEY and CDR2 SMNVEV (reference sequence). The CDR3 DNA reads TGTGCCAGCAGTTTACTAGCGGGGGCCCTCAATGAGCAGTTCTTC. Translating gives CASSLLAGALNEQFF.